This TCR beta chain came from a study of T cells in Graves' hyperthyroidism and ophthalmopathy. Whole-study results and caveats: Blood held most thyroid clonotypes expanded above 0.001 frequency. Patients with ophthalmopathy were separated from those with stable hyperthyroidism by a 13 V-J model.

TCR beta CDR3 region amplification was performed from RNA transcripts. The HTBI primer set was used in a first-round RT-PCR of the TCR CDR3. Via MiXCR, TCRdb re-called the multiplex PCR reads, giving one row per CDR3 protein. The data show roughly 93,000 distinct CDR3 sequences, with about 37% seen just once and 10% to 13% held by the top ten. Subjects aged 18 to 65 presented with newly diagnosed hyperthyroidism of less than 2 months' duration. Exclusion followed for patients with uncontrolled infection, other autoimmune disease, pregnancy or lactation. About this clonotype: No antigen is known for it.

Between the trimmed V and J ends, which lost 5 bases and 4 bases, there was a span of 17 bases. There are 16 residues in the CDR3. CDR1 is SEHNR, CDR2 FQNEAQ, per germline (reference sequence). The sequenced sample consisted of peripheral blood or thyroid tissue (not recorded which). This chain links TRBV7-9 with TRBJ2-2; a possible D gene is TRBD2 (6 bases). The receptor's source is a young woman with Graves' hyperthyroidism. The CDR3 coding sequence is TGTGCCAGCAGCGTAGGAAATCGGGAGCTCACCGGGGAGCTGTTTTTT. Amino acids: CASSVGNRELTGELFF.